This T cell receptor beta chain was retrieved from a study of CD8+CD57+ T cells in acquired aplastic anemia. Patients sequenced had flow cytometry evidence of CD8+CD57+ cell expansion. Genomic DNA templated the TCR beta VDJ and CDR3 profiling. TCRdb itself ran the reads through MiXCR, one entry per CDR3 protein. The table has 200,000 or so distinct CDR3 sequences, less than 75% seen once. The trim removed 6 bases at V and 4 bases at J, leaving 10 bases unmatched. CDR1 and CDR2 from the germline V gene are SQVTM and ANQGSEA. The CDR3 runs to 15 residues. V is TRBV29-1 and J is TRBJ2-3; 10 bases align to TRBD2. This sequence was found in a human donor with aplastic anemia. The sequenced sample was sorted CD4+, CD8+, or CD8+CD57+ T cells (not recorded which) from PBMCs. CDR3: CSVDARLAGSDTQYF. CDR3 sequence (DNA): TGCAGCGTAGATGCGAGACTAGCGGGCTCAGATACGCAGTATTTT.